This T cell receptor (beta chain) originates from a study of immune cell composition in non-small cell lung cancer. Study results and caveats: Squamous carcinomas (approximately 75%) more often had tumour-associated clones >0.5% than adenocarcinomas (around 33%).

The CDR3 is 14 amino acids. The junction had 7 bases not matched to a gene; V was cut back by 5 bases and J by 3 bases. Germline loops: CDR1 MNHEY, CDR2 SVGAGI. Sequencing used immunoSEQ multiplex PCR; TCRdb keeps in-frame clones, though not all of them. Among thousands of clones listed, around 71% were seen once. With respect to this clone: Its target is unknown.

Normal lung was taken at the farthest possible site, at least 3 cm from tumour. Template was genomic DNA from frozen, unsorted single-cell suspensions. The sequence came from a human donor with non-small cell lung cancer. The chain is built from TRBV6-5 and TRBJ2-7; 7 bases map to TRBD1. Sequencing was done on a sample of non-adjacent lung tissue. Here the CDR3 reads CASSRTGNYYEQYF. The CDR3, as DNA: TGTGCCAGCAGTCGGACAGGTAACTACTACGAGCAGTACTTC.